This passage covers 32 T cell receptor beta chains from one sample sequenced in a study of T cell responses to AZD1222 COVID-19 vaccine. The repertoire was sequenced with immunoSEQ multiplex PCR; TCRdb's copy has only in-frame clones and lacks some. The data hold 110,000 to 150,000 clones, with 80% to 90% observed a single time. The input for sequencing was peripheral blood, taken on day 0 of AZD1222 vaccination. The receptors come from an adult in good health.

CDR3 amino acids: CASSLERGRGINEQFF. The CDR3, as DNA: TGTGCCAGCAGCTTAGAGCGCGGGAGGGGAATCAATGAGCAGTTCTTC. This chain connects TRBV7-9 to TRBJ2-1, with 9 bases matching TRBD2. Germline CDR1 and CDR2: SEHNR and FQNEAQ (reference sequence). CDR3 size: 16 residues. The J segment lost 6 bases and the V segment lost 1 base, leaving 7 bases of the junction unmatched.

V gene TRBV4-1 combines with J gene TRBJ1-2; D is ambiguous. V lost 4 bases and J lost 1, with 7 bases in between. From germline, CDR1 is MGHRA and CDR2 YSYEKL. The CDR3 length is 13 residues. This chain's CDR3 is CASSPDGNYGYTF. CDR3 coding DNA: TGCGCCAGCAGCCCTGACGGTAACTATGGCTACACCTTC.

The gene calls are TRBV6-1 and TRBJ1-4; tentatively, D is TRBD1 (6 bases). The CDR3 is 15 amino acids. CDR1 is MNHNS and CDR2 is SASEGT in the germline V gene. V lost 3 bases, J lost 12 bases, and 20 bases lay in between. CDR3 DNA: TGTGCCAGCAGTGACCCACGGGGGGCCCCTGGGGAACTGTTTTTT. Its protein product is CASSDPRGAPGELFF.

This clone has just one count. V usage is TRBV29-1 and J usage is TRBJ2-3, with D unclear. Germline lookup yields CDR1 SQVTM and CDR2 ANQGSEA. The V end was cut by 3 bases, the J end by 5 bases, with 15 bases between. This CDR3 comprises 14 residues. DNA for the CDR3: TGCAGCGTTGATTGGTTGGGGATGGGAGATACGCAGTATTTT. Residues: CSVDWLGMGDTQYF.

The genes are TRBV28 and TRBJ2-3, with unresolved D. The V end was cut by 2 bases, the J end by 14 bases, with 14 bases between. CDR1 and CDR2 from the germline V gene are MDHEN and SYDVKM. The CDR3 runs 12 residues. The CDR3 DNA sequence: TGTGCCAGCAGTTTAGGGCAGGCGGTGCTGTATTTT. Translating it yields CASSLGQAVLYF. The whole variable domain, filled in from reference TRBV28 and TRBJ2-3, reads DVKVTQSSRYLVKRTGEKVFLECVQDMDHENMFWYRQDPGLGLRLIYFSYDVKMKEKGDIPEGYSVSREKKERFSLILESASTNQTSMYLCASSLGQAVLYFGPGTRLTVL.

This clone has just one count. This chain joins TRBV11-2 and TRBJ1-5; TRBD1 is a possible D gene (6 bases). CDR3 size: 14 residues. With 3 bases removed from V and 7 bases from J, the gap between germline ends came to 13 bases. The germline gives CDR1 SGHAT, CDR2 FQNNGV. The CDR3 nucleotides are TGTGCCAGCAGCTTGTCTGGGGGCAGACAGCCCCAGCATTTT. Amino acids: CASSLSGGRQPQHF.

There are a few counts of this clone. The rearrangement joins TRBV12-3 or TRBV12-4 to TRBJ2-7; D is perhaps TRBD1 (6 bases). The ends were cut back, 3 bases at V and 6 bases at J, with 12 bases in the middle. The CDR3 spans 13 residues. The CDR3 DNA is TGTGCCAGCAGTTTCGGAACAGGGCGCGAGCAGTACTTC. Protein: CASSFGTGREQYF.

The chain's CDR3 is CSAQTSGVYNEQFF. In nucleotides, the CDR3 is TGCAGCGCTCAGACTAGCGGGGTATACAATGAGCAGTTCTTC. The chain uses TRBV29-1 and TRBJ2-1; 11 positions match TRBD2. The CDR3 contains 14 residues. The trim removed 7 bases at V and 4 bases at J, leaving 6 bases unmatched. Germline V gene sequence: CDR1 SQVTM, CDR2 ANQGSEA.

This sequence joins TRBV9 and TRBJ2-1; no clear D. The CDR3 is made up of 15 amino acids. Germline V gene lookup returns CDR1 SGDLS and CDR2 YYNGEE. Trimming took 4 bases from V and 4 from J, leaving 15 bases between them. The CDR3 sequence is CASSQGSGPYNEQFF. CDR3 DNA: TGTGCCAGCAGCCAAGGGTCCGGGCCGTACAATGAGCAGTTCTTC.

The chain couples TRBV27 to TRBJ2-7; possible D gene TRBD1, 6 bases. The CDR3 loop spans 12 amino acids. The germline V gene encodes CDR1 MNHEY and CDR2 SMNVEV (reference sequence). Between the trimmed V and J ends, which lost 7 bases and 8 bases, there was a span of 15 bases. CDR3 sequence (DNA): TGTGCCAGCACTAAAGGCAGGGGCAAGCAGTACTTC. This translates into CASTKGRGKQYF.

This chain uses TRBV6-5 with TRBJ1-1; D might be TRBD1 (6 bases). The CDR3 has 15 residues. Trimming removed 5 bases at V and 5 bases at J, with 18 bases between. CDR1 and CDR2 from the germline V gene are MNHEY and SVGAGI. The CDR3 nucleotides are TGTGCCAGCAGTCCTACCGGGGGCCTGGGGACTGAAGCTTTCTTT. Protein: CASSPTGGLGTEAFF.

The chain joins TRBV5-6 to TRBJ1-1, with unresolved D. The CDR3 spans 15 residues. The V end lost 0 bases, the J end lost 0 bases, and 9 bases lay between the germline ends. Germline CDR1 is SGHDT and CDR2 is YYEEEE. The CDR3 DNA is TGTGCCAGCAGCTTGGGGCAGTCCTTGAACACTGAAGCTTTCTTT. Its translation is CASSLGQSLNTEAFF.

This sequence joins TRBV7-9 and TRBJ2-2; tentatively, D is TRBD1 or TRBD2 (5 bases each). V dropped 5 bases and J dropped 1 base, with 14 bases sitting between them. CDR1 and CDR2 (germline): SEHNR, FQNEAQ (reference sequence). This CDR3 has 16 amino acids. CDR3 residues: CASSGTGTQNTGELFF. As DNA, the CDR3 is TGTGCCAGCAGCGGCACCGGGACCCAGAACACCGGGGAGCTGTTTTTT.

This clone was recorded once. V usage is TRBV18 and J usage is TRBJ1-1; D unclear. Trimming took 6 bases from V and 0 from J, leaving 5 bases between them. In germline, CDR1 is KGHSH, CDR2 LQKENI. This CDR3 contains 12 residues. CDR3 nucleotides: TGTGCCAGCTCGCACCTGAACACTGAAGCTTTCTTT. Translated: CASSHLNTEAFF.

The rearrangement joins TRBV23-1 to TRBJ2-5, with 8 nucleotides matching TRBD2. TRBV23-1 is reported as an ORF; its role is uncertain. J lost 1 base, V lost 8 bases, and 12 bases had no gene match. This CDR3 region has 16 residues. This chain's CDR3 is CASPLERGRIQETQYF. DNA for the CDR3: TGCGCCAGCCCTCTGGAGCGGGGGCGAATCCAAGAGACCCAGTACTTC.

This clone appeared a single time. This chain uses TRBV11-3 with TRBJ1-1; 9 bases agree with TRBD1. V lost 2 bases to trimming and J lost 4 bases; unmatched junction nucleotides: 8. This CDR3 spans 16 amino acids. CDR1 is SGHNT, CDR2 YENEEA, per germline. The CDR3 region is CASSLPGQGEVTEAFF. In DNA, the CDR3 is TGTGCCAGCAGCTTACCGGGACAGGGCGAGGTCACTGAAGCTTTCTTT.

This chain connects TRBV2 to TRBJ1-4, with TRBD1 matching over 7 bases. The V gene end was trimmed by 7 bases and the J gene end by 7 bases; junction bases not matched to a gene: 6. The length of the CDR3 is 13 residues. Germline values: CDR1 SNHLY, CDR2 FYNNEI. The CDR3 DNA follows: TGTGCCAGCACCGACAGGGAGGTTGAAAAACTGTTTTTT. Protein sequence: CASTDREVEKLFF.

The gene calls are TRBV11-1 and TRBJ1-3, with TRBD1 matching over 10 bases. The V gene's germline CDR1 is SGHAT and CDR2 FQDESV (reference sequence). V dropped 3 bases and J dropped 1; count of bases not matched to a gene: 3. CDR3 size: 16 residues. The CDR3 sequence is CASSLTGQGSGNTIYF. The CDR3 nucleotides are TGTGCCAGCAGCTTGACGGGACAGGGGTCTGGAAACACCATATATTTT.

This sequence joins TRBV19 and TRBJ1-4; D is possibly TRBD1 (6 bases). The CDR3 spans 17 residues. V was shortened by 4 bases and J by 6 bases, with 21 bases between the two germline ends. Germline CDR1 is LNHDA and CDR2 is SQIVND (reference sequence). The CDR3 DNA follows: TGTGCCAGTAGTAATGCGGGGGGCCTCCCGGGGGATGAAAAACTGTTTTTT. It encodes CASSNAGGLPGDEKLFF.

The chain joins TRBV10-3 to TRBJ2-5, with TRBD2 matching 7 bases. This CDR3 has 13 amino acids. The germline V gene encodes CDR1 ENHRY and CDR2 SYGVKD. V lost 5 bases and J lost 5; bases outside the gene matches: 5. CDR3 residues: CAISKTGGETQYF. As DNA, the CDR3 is TGTGCCATCAGTAAGACCGGGGGGGAGACCCAGTACTTC.

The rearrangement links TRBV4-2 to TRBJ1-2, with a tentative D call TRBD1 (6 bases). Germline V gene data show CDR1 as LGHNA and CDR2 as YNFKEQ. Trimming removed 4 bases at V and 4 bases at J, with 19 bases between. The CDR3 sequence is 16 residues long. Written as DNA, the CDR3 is TGTGCCAGCAGCCGCGGAGAGTCAGGGGTACGCTATGGCTACACCTTC. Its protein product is CASSRGESGVRYGYTF.

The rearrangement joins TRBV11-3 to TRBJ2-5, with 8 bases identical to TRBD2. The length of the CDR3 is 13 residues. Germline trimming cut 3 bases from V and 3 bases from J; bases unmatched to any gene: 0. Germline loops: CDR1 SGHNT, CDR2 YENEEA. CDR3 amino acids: CASSLGLEETQYF. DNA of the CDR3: TGTGCCAGCAGCTTGGGACTAGAAGAGACCCAGTACTTC.

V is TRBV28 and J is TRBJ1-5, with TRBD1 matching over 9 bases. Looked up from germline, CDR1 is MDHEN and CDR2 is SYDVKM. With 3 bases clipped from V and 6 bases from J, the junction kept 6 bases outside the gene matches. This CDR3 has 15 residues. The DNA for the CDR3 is TGTGCCAGCAGTTTGCCGGGACAGGGAGGTCAGCCCCAGCATTTT. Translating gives CASSLPGQGGQPQHF.

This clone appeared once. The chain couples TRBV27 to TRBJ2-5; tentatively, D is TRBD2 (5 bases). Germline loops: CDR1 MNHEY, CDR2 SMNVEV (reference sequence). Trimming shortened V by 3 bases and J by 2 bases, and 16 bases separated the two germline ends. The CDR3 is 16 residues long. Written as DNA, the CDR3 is TGTGCCAGCAGTTTGGAAGGCGGGCGCCCTCAAGAGACCCAGTACTTC. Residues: CASSLEGGRPQETQYF.

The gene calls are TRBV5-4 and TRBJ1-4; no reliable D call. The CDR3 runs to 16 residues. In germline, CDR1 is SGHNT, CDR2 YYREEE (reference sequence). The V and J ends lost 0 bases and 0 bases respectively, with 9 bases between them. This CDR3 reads CASSLGESATNEKLFF. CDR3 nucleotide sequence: TGTGCCAGCAGCTTGGGGGAGAGTGCAACTAATGAAAAACTGTTTTTT. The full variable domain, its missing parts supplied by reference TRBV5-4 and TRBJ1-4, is ETGVTQSPTHLIKTRGQQVTLRCSSQSGHNTVSWYQQALGQGPQFIFQYYREEENGRGNFPPRFSGLQFPNYSSELNVNALELDDSALYLCASSLGESATNEKLFFGSGTQLSVL.

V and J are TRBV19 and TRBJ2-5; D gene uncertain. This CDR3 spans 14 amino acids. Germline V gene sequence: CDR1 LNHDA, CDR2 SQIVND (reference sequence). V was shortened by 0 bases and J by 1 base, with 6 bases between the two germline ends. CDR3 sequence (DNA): TGTGCCAGTAGTATAGATGACTCCCAAGAGACCCAGTACTTC. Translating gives CASSIDDSQETQYF. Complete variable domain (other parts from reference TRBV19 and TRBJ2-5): DGGITQSPKYLFRKEGQNVTLSCEQNLNHDAMYWYRQDPGQGLRLIYYSQIVNDFQKGDIAEGYSVSREKKESFPLTVTSAQKNPTAFYLCASSIDDSQETQYFGPGTRLLVL.

CDR3 coding DNA: TGTGCTTCCGGTTTCGGCAATCAGCCCCAGCATTTT. It encodes CASGFGNQPQHF. V and J are TRBV27 and TRBJ1-5; D remains ambiguous. The CDR3 has 12 amino acids. Germline V gene sequence: CDR1 MNHEY, CDR2 SMNVEV (reference sequence).

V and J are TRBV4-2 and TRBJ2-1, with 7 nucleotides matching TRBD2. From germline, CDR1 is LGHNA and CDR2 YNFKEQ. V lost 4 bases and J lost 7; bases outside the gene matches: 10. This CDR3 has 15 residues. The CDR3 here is CASSPQRRESNEQFF. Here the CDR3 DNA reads TGTGCCAGCAGCCCCCAAAGGCGGGAGAGTAATGAGCAGTTCTTC.

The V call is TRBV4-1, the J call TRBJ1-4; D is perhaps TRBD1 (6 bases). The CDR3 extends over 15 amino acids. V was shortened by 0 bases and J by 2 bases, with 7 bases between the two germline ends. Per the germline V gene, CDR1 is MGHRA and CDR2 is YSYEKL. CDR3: CASSQEDRTNEKLFF. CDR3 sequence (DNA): TGCGCCAGCAGCCAAGAAGACAGGACTAATGAAAAACTGTTTTTT.

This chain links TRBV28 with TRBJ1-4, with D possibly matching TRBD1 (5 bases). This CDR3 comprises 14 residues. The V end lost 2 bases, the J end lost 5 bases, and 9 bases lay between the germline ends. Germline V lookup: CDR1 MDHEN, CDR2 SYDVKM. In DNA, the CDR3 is TGTGCCAGCAGTTTAGGGGGAAGGAATGAAAAACTGTTTTTT. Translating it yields CASSLGGRNEKLFF.

The CDR3 nucleotides read TGTGCCACCATATCATCATCAAGTAACTATGGCTACACCTTC. Protein product: CATISSSSNYGYTF. The gene calls are TRBV19 and TRBJ1-2; D not certain. CDR3 length equals 14 residues. Trimming took off 10 bases at V and 1 base at J, with 16 bases between the two ends. The V gene's germline CDR1 is LNHDA and CDR2 SQIVND (reference sequence).

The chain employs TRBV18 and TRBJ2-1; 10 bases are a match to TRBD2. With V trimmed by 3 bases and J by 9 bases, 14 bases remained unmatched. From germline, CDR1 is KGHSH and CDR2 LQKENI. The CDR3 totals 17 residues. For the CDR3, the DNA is TGTGCCAGCTCACCTTCGCAGGTCCTAGCGGGAGAGGGTGAGCAGTTCTTC. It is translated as CASSPSQVLAGEGEQFF.